The sample holds one count of the clone carrying this TCR beta chain. This entry comes from a study of blood T cell repertoires in COVID-19. Study context: The origin of the acute and convalescent COVID-19 samples was the United States, Italy and Spain. T cells, B-cell-depleted T cells, or PBMCs provided the cDNA or gDNA that served as material.

The authors' processing: By means of reference gene primer amplification, nucleated cell counts were estimated. Profiled with immunoSEQ multiplex PCR; TCRdb holds only in-frame clones, not every one. The V and J calls and clone size come from that table; D and trimming were worked out from the DNA. The sample includes around 97,000 clones, over 65% of them seen just once. Sequencing was done on a sample of peripheral blood. The source is a human donor in a cohort sampled during active COVID-19.

The CDR3 nucleotides are TGCGCCAGCAGCTTCGGGACTAGCGGCACAGATACGCAGTATTTT. Its translation: CASSFGTSGTDTQYF. The chain combines TRBV5-1 with TRBJ2-3, with TRBD2 identical over 10 bases. The germline gives CDR1 SGHRS, CDR2 YFSETQ. V was clipped by 2 bases and J by 1 base; unmatched bases: 1. The CDR3 spans 15 residues.